The clone carrying this T cell receptor (beta chain) appeared a few times. Its antigen is undetermined. The CDR3 is made up of 14 amino acids. CDR1 is MNHEY and CDR2 is SMNVEV in the germline V gene (reference sequence). V shed 9 bases and J 9 bases; nucleotides not matched to a gene: 11. This entry belongs to a study of hypomethylating agent response in myelodysplastic syndrome. Study outcomes and limitations: Shared GLIPH2 clusters possibly recognizing novel MDS antigens remain unconfirmed.

Sequenced by immunoSEQ multiplex PCR; TCRdb stores in-frame clones only, minus some. The sample carries a few thousand clones, 82% recorded once. The chain couples TRBV27 to TRBJ2-1; 10 nucleotides align to TRBD2. This sample comprised bone marrow, obtained before or after starting hypomethylating agent treatment for myelodysplastic syndrome (not recorded which). The receptor's source is a human donor with myelodysplastic syndrome. The CDR3 here is CASSGTSEFGEQFF. The CDR3 DNA reads as TGTGCCAGTAGCGGGACTAGCGAATTTGGTGAGCAGTTCTTC.